This entry features one TCR beta chain sequence. The antigen is unknown. The data belong to a study of cytomegalovirus exposure and HLA in healthy donors. Study-wide results and caveats: One variant, a missense change in DCLRE1C, was linked in a later analysis to TCR beta V- and J-gene trimming.

In the PCR, 60 Vbeta and 13 Jbeta primers were used. Source study methods: Later work found 80 million to 85 million unique TCR beta chains, with around 10 million shared. This table comes from immunoSEQ multiplex PCR, and its TCRdb copy is limited to in-frame clones, with some not included. V, J and clone size are taken as reported in that table, and D and trimming were inferred from the DNA itself. This sample has 150,000 to 200,000 clones, with around 80% found just once. At the time of sampling, donors were nominally healthy, though unrecorded immune exposures were likely. The origin of this receptor is a man between 18 and 29 years old in good health and CMV-seronegative. Sample: PBMCs.

The DNA of the CDR3 is TGTGCCAGCAGTTGGGACAGACAAGAGACCCAGTACTTC. Amino acids: CASSWDRQETQYF. The rearrangement uses TRBV27 and TRBJ2-5; 7 bases are a match to TRBD1. The CDR3 extends over 13 amino acids. CDR1 is MNHEY, CDR2 SMNVEV, per germline (reference sequence). J was trimmed by 2 bases and V by 4 bases; bases with no gene match: 1.